This is a list of T cell receptor beta chains from one sample in a study of identical twins. TCRdb fed the 5' RACE reads into MiXCR, producing one record per CDR3 protein. Found here are around 480,000 distinct CDR3 sequences, 14% of them singletons; the top ten hold over 0.5%. The sample was also reused in another study, on yellow fever vaccine responses in identical twins.

Sequenced input: CD4+ T cells sorted from blood. These TCRs come from a woman between 18 and 29 years old in good health. CDR3s include the opening cysteine and the closing phenylalanine or tryptophan. Fields, in order: D gene, clone size, V gene, J gene, CDR3 protein, CDR3 DNA. A D gene is named only where the DNA matches it firmly. Expanded clones are given a class, and other clones once, few, many or no size at all.

.,many,TRBV29-1,TRBJ2-1,CSVEQGWNEQFF,TGCAGCGTTGAGCAGGGTTGGAATGAGCAGTTCTTC
TRBD2,few,TRBV4-2,TRBJ2-3,CASSQHGTSGTSTDTQYF,TGTGCCAGCAGCCAACACGGGACTAGCGGGACAAGCACAGATACGCAGTATTTT
TRBD1,few,TRBV7-2,TRBJ2-7,CASSSQGAAYEQYF,TGTGCCAGCAGCTCACAGGGGGCAGCCTACGAGCAGTACTTC
.,.,TRBV6-2/TRBV6-3,TRBJ2-7,CASSYMAASYEQYF,TGTGCCAGCAGTTATATGGCAGCCTCCTACGAGCAGTACTTC
.,.,TRBV4-3,TRBJ2-7,CASSPHYLDRPYEQYF,TGCGCCAGCAGCCCCCACTACTTGGACCGACCCTACGAGCAGTACTTC
.,few,TRBV5-1,TRBJ2-3,CASSLVTGQTQYF,TGCGCCAGCAGCTTGGTGACAGGACAGACGCAGTATTTT
TRBD2,.,TRBV10-3,TRBJ2-3,CAISESPSGLAGATDTQYF,TGTGCCATCAGTGAGTCGCCCTCGGGACTAGCGGGAGCGACAGATACGCAGTATTTT
.,many,TRBV5-1,TRBJ1-1,CASSPGGGTNTEAFF,TGCGCCAGCAGCCCCGGCGGGGGGACTAACACTGAAGCTTTCTTT
.,many,TRBV24-1,TRBJ1-5,CATSDPGLNQPQHF,TGTGCCACCAGTGACCCGGGGCTAAATCAGCCCCAGCATTTT
.,few,TRBV12-3/TRBV12-4,TRBJ2-7,CASSWVQGLSYEQYF,TGTGCCAGCAGTTGGGTGCAGGGGCTATCCTACGAGCAGTACTTC
.,many,TRBV12-3/TRBV12-4,TRBJ2-3,CASRTRGDTQYF,TGTGCCAGCAGGACGCGGGGAGATACGCAGTATTTT
.,few,TRBV25-1,TRBJ2-7,CASSREGAVNEQYF,TGTGCCAGCTCCCGGGAGGGGGCCGTCAACGAGCAGTACTTC
.,many,TRBV28,TRBJ2-5,CATLRSGAYQETQYF,TGTGCCACTCTTCGGTCGGGGGCCTACCAAGAGACCCAGTACTTC
.,.,TRBV11-3,TRBJ2-3,CASSLGGAQDTQYF,TGTGCCAGCAGCCTAGGGGGGGCACAAGATACGCAGTATTTT